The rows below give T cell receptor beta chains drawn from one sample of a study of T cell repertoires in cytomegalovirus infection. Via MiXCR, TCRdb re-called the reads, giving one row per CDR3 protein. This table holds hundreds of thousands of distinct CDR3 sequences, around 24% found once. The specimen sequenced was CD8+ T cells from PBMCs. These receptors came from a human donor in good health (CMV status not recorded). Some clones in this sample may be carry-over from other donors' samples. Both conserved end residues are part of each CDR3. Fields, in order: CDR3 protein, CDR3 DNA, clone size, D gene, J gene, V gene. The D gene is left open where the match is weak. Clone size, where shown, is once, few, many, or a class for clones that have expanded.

CDR3 protein: CSARNSGDPRSYNEQFF
CDR3 DNA: TGCAGTGCTAGGAATAGCGGGGATCCTCGCTCCTACAATGAGCAGTTCTTC
clone size: NA
D gene: TRBD2
J gene: TRBJ2-1
V gene: TRBV20-1

CDR3 protein: CATSRDLVVNNQPQHF
CDR3 DNA: TGTGCCACCAGCAGAGATCTGGTTGTTAACAATCAGCCCCAGCATTTT
clone size: NA
D gene: NA
J gene: TRBJ1-5
V gene: TRBV15

CDR3 protein: CATSSGLPAGDKEVQYF
CDR3 DNA: TGTGCCACCAGCAGCGGGCTTCCAGCGGGGGATAAAGAGGTCCAGTACTTC
clone size: few
D gene: TRBD2
J gene: TRBJ2-5
V gene: TRBV15

CDR3 protein: CASSSSGTGALHSPLHF
CDR3 DNA: TGTGCCAGCAGTTCATCCGGGACAGGGGCCTTACATTCACCCCTCCACTTT
clone size: few
D gene: TRBD1
J gene: TRBJ1-6
V gene: TRBV6-5

CDR3 protein: CSAEGSGNTIYF
CDR3 DNA: TGCAGCGCTGAGGGATCTGGAAACACCATATATTTT
clone size: NA
D gene: NA
J gene: TRBJ1-3
V gene: TRBV29-1

CDR3 protein: CASSIMIRQPQHF
CDR3 DNA: TGTGCCAGTAGTATAATGATTCGGCAGCCCCAGCATTTT
clone size: few
D gene: NA
J gene: TRBJ1-5
V gene: TRBV19

CDR3 protein: CATGGSNEQFF
CDR3 DNA: TGTGCCACTGGAGGGTCGAATGAGCAGTTCTTC
clone size: many
D gene: NA
J gene: TRBJ2-1
V gene: TRBV7-8

CDR3 protein: CASSSRGGTGELFF
CDR3 DNA: TGTGCTAGCAGCTCCAGGGGGGGGACCGGGGAGCTGTTTTTT
clone size: once
D gene: NA
J gene: TRBJ2-2
V gene: TRBV7-6

CDR3 protein: CSRGNRAPLSGANVLTF
CDR3 DNA: TGCAGCCGCGGGAACAGGGCTCCCCTTTCTGGGGCCAACGTCCTGACTTTC
clone size: NA
D gene: NA
J gene: TRBJ2-6
V gene: TRBV29-1

CDR3 protein: CSVPQGSSYNEQFF
CDR3 DNA: TGCAGCGTTCCACAGGGGAGCTCCTACAATGAGCAGTTCTTC
clone size: NA
D gene: TRBD1
J gene: TRBJ2-1
V gene: TRBV29-1

CDR3 protein: CASSLMGADTQYF
CDR3 DNA: TGTGCCAGCAGCTTAATGGGGGCAGATACGCAGTATTTT
clone size: many
D gene: NA
J gene: TRBJ2-3
V gene: TRBV7-8

CDR3 protein: CASSSTSSSGAGYF
CDR3 DNA: TGTGCCAGCAGCTCGACCAGTTCTAGCGGGGCCGGGTACTTC
clone size: many
D gene: TRBD2
J gene: TRBJ2-4
V gene: TRBV28